This T cell receptor beta chain was found in a study of T cell repertoires in cytomegalovirus infection (dated by TCRdb to between 2018 and 2020). General notes on the study: Donor HLA type was relevant to the analysis, because carriage of CMV infection together with the matching HLA type was indicated by public TCR beta signatures.

As to this clonotype: The antigen this receptor binds is unknown. Base-call qualities are not available, and no considerably larger clone is one nucleotide away.

The germline V gene (reference sequence) sets CDR1 to MNHNY and CDR2 to SVGAGI. Including cysteine and phenylalanine, the CDR3 has 16 amino acids. Just the 48-base CDR3 DNA is kept, in frame starting at base 1. For this chain, trimming is 6 bases at the V end and 1 base at the J end, and the number of junction bases without a gene match is 7. General study outcomes and caveats: Carriers of CMV infection plus the relevant HLA type were discriminated by the cumulative frequency of public TCR beta family members in the study cohort and in an independent roughly 400-donor cohort. The ex vivo response was dominated by HLA-C-restricted CMV-specific TCR beta clonotypes, and the single most frequent clonotype in two of eight donors was supplied by these HLA-C-restricted clonotypes.

TCRdb names Illumina HiSeq 1500 as the instrument used. TCRdb reprocessing: public reads trimmed at Q25 with fastp, clones called with MiXCR, in-frame beta chains kept. Rows with one shared CDR3 protein collapse into an entry with the most common genes and DNA. The table for this sample lists 200,000 to 300,000 distinct CDR3 sequences; more than 9% of them were counted only once. The ten largest clonotypes hold 1.5% to 2% of the sample. The chain employs TRBV6-6 and TRBJ2-3, and 10 bases in between align with TRBD2. Sequenced sample: PBMCs. This TCR was recovered from a human donor in good health (CMV status not recorded). Some clones in this sample may be carry-over from other donors' samples. At the DNA level, the sequence is TGTGCCAGCAGCCAGTCTAGCGGGGGCCGCACAGATACGCAGTATTTT. It codes for CASSQSSGGRTDTQYF.